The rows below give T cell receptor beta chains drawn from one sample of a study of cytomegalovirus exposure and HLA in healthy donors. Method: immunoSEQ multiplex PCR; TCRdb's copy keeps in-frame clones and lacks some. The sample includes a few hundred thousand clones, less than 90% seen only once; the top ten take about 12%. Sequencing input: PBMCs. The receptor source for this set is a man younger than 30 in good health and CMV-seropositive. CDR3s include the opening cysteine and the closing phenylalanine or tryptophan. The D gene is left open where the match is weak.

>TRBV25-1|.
CASSEWAGGGDIQYF
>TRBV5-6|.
CASSPDGPANTGELFF
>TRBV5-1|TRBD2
CASSLELAGVGADTQYF
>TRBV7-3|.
CASSRDKYGYIF
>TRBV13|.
CASSLGGYTGELFF
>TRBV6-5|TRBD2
CASSWGLAESSYEQYF
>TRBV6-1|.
CASSRGSNQPQHF
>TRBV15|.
CATSRYQTDSGELFF
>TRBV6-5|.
CASRGVNTEAFF
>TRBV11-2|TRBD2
CASSRRLAGGLVPYEQYF
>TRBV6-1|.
CASSDPGPYGYTF
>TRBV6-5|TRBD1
CASRPGQANTEAFF
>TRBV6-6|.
CASSYQGYEQYF
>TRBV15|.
CATSRDGAIQRAFF
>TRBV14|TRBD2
CASGLAGFDEQFF
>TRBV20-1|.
CSAYNEQFF
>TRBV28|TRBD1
CASSLRVGDRAMYGYTF
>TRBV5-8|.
CASSPKQGSLYEQYF
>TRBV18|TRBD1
CASSPRGGGFGEKLFF
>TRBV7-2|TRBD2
CASSLGLADTDTQYF
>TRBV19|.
CASSTARGSIEQFF
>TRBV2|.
CASSGPGTGFGANVLTF
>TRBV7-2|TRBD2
CASSLGGLAGVDTQYF
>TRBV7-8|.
CASSLANRGGEQYF
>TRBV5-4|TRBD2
CASSVGTSGGSYNEQFF
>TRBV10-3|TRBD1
CAITTGDPNYGYTF
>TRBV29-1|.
CSVERGSETQYF
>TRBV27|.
CASSPVGWNYGYTF
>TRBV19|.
CASSISGHYGYTF
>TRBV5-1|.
CASTLGGARAGANVLTF
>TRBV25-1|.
CASSDLMTGGEQFF
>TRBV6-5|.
CAIRDPSGNTIYF
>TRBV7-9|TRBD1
CARMRQGYGQPQHF
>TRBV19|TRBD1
CASSMGFLTPWGQSGNTIYF
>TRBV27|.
CASMELGVTAKNIQYF
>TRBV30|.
CAWNERVYYYGYTF
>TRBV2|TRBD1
CASSGQGNTEAFF
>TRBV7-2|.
CASSQITGSEQYF